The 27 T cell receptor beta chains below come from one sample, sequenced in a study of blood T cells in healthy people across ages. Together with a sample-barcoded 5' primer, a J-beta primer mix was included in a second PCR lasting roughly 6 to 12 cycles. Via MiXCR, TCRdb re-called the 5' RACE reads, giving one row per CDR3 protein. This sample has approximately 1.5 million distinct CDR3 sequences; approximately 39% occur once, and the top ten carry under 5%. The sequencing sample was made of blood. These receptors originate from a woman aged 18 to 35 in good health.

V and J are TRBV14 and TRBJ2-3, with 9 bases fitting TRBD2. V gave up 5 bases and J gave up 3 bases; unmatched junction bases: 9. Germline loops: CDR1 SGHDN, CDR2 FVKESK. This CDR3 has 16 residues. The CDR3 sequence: CASSRHSGSRTDTQYF. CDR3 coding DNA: TGTGCCAGCAGCAGACATAGCGGGAGTCGGACAGATACGCAGTATTTT.

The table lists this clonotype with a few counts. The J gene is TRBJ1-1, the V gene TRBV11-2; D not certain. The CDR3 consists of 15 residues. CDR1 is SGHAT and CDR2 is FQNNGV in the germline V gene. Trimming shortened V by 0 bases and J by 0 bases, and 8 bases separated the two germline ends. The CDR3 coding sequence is TGTGCCAGCAGCTTAGACAGGAGGATGAACACTGAAGCTTTCTTT. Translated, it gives CASSLDRRMNTEAFF.

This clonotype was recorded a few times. CDR3 loop: CASSHELAYYNEQFF. Written as DNA, the CDR3 is TGTGCCAGCAGTCACGAGCTAGCGTACTACAATGAGCAGTTCTTC. The gene calls are TRBV6-2 or TRBV6-3 and TRBJ2-1; tentative D call: TRBD2 (6 bases). The CDR3 spans 15 residues. The V end was cut by 5 bases, the J end by 3 bases, with 14 bases between. Germline lookup yields CDR1 MNHEY and CDR2 SVGEGT.

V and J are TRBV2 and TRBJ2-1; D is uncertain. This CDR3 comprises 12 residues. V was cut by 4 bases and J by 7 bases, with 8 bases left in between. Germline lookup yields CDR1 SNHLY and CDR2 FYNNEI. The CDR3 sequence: CASSALGNEQFF. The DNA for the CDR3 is TGTGCCAGCAGTGCGTTGGGAAATGAGCAGTTCTTC. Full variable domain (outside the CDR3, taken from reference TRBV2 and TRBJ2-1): EPEVTQTPSHQVTQMGQEVILRCVPISNHLYFYWYRQILGQKVEFLVSFYNNEISEKSEIFDDQFSVERPDGSNFTLKIRSTKLEDSAMYFCASSALGNEQFFGPGTRLTVL.

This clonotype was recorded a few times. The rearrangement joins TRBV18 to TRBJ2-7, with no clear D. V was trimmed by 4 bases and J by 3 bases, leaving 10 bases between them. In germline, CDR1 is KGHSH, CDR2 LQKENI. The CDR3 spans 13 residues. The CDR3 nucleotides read TGTGCCAGCTCACGTGACAAGAACTACGAGCAGTACTTC. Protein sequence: CASSRDKNYEQYF. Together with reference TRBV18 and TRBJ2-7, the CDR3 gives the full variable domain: NAGVMQNPRHLVRRRGQEARLRCSPMKGHSHVYWYRQLPEEGLKFMVYLQKENIIDESGMPKERFSAEFPKEGPSILRIQQVVRGDSAAYFCASSRDKNYEQYFGPGTRLTVT.

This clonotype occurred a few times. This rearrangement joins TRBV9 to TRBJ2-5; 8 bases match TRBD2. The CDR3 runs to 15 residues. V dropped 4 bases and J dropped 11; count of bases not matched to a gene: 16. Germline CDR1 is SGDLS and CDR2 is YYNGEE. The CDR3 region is CASSNSGAPSNEQYF. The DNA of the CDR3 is TGTGCCAGCAGCAATAGCGGGGCCCCTAGTAATGAGCAGTACTTC.

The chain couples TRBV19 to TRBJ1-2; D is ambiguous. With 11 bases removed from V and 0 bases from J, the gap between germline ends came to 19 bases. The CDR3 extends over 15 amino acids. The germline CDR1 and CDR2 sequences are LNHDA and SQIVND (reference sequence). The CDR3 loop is CAGLPWQRANYGYTF. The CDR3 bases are TGTGCCGGCCTGCCGTGGCAGAGAGCTAACTATGGCTACACCTTC.

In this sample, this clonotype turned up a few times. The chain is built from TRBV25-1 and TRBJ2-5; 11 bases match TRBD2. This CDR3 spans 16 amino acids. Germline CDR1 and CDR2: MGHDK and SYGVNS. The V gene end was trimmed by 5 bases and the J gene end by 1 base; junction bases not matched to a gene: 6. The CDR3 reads CASSFGLAGFQETQYF. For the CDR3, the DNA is TGTGCCAGCAGTTTCGGACTAGCGGGTTTCCAAGAGACCCAGTACTTC. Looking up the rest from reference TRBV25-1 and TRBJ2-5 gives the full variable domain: EADIYQTPRYLVIGTGKKITLECSQTMGHDKMYWYQQDPGMELHLIHYSYGVNSTEKGDLSSESTVSRIRTEHFPLTLESARPSHTSQYLCASSFGLAGFQETQYFGPGTRLLVL.

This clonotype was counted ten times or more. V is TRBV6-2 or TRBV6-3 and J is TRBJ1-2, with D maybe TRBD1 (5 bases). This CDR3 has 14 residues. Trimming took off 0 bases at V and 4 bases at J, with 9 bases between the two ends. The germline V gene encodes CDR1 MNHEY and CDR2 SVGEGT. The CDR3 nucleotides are TGTGCCAGCAGTTACTCGCCAGGGACCTATGGCTACACCTTC. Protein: CASSYSPGTYGYTF.

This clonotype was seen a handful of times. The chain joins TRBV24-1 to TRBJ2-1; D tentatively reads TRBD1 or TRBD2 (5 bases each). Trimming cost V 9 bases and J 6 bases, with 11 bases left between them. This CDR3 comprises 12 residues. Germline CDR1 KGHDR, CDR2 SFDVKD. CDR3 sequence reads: CATGDGPNEQFF. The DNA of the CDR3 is TGTGCCACCGGGGACGGACCCAATGAGCAGTTCTTC.

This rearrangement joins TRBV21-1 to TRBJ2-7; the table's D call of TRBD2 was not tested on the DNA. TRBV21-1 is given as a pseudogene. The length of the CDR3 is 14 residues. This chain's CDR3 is CASSPALGSHEQYF. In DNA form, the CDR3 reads TGTGCCAGCAGTCCGGCCCTCGGGTCCCACGAGCAGTACTTC.

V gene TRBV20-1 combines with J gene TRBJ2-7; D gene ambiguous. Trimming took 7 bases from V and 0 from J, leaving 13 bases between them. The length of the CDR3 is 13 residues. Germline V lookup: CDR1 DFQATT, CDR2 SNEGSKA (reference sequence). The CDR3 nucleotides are TGCAGTGACGTGAAAGGAAGCTCCTACGAGCAGTACTTC. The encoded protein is CSDVKGSSYEQYF.

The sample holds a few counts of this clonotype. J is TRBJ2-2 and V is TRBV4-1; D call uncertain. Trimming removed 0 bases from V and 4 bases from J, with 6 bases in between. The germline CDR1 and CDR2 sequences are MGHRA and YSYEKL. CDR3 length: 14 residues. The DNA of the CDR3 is TGCGCCAGCAGCCAAGATATGGGCACCGGGGAGCTGTTTTTT. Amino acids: CASSQDMGTGELFF.

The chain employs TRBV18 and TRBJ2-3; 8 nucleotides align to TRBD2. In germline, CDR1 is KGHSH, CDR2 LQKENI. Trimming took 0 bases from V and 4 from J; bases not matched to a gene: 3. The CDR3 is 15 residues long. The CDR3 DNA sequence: TGTGCCAGCTCACCACCGAAACTAGCGGCAGATACGCAGTATTTT. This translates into CASSPPKLAADTQYF.

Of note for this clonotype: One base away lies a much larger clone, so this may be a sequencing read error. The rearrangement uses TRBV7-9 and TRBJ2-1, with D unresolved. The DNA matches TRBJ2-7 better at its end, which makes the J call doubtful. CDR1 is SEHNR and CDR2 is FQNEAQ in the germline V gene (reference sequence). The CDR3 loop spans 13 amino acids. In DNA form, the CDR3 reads TGTGCCAGCAGCTTAGTACCCAACAATGAGCAGTACTTC. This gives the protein CASSLVPNNEQYF.

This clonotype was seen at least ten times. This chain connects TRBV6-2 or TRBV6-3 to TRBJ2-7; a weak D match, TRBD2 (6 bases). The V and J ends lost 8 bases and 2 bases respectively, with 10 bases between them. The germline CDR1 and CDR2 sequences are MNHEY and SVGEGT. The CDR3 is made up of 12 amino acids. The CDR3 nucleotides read TGTGCCAGCGGGACGGGAGCCTACGAGCAGTACTTC. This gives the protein CASGTGAYEQYF.

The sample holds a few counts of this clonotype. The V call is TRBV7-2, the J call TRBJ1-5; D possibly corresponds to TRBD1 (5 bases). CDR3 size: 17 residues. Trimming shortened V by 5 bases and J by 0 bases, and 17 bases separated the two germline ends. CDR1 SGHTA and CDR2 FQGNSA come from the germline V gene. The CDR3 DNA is TGTGCCAGCAGCCGGGGCGGTTTTGAGTATAGCAATCAGCCCCAGCATTTT. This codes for CASSRGGFEYSNQPQHF.

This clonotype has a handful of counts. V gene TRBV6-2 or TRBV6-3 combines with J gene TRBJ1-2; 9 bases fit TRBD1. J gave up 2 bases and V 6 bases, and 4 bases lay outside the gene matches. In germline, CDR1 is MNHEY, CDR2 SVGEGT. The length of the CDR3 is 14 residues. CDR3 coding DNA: TGTGCCAGCAGAGGACAGGGGATGAACTATGGCTACACCTTC. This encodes CASRGQGMNYGYTF.

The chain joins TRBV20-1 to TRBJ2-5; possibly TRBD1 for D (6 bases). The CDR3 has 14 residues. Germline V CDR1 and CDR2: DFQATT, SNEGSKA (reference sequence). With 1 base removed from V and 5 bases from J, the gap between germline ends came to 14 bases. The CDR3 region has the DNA TGCAGTGCTAGAGTCGAGGCAGGGGTCGAGACCCAGTACTTC. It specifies CSARVEAGVETQYF.

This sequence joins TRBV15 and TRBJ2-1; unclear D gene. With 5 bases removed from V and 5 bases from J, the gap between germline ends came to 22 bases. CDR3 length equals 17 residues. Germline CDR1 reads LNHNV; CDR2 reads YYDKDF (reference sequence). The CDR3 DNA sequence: TGTGCCACCAGCCCTTCACCGGGTGAATCTCTCAACAATGAGCAGTTCTTC. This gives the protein CATSPSPGESLNNEQFF.

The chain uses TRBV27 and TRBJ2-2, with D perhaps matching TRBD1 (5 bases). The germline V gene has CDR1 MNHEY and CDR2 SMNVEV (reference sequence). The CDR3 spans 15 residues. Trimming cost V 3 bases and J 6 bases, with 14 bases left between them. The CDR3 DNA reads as TGTGCCAGCAGTTTCACCAGGGATTTTTCCGGGGAGCTGTTTTTT. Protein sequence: CASSFTRDFSGELFF.

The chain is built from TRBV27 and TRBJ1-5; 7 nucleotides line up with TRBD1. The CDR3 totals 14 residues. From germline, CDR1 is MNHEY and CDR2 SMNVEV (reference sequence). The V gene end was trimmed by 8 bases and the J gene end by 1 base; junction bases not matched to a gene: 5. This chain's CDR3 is CASGDRVSNQPQHF. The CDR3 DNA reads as TGTGCCAGCGGAGACAGGGTCAGCAATCAGCCCCAGCATTTT.

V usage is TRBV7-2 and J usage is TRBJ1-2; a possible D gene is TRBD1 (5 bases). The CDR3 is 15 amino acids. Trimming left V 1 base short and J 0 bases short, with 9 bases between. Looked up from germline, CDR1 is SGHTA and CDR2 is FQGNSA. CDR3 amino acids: CASSLDWGANYGYTF. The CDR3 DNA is TGTGCCAGCAGCTTAGATTGGGGGGCTAACTATGGCTACACCTTC.

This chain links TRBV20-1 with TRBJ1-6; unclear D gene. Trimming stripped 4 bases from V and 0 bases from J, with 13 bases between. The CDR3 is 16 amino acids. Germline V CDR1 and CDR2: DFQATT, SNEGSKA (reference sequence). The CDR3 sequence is CSAMDWSHSYNSPLHF. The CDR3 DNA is TGCAGTGCTATGGACTGGAGTCACTCCTATAATTCACCCCTCCACTTT.

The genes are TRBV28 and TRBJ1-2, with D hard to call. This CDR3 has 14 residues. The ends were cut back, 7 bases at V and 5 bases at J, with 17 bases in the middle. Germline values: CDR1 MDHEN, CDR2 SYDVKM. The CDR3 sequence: CASKDAEAPYGYTF. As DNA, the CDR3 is TGTGCCAGCAAGGATGCGGAGGCCCCATATGGCTACACCTTC.

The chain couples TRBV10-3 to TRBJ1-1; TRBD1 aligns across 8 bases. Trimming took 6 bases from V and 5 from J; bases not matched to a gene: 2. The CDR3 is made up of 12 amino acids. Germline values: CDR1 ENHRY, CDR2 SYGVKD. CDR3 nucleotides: TGTGCCATCAGACAGGGGGGAACTGAAGCTTTCTTT. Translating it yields CAIRQGGTEAFF.

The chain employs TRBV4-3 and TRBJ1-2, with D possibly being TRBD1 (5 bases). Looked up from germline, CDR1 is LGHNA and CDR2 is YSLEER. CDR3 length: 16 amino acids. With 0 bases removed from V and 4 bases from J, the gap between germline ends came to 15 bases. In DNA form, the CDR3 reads TGCGCCAGCAGCCAAGAATGGGTTGGGGGGACCTATGGCTACACCTTC. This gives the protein CASSQEWVGGTYGYTF.